Shown below are 9 T cell receptor beta chains from a single sample sequenced in a study of blood T cell repertoires in COVID-19. The repertoire was sequenced with immunoSEQ multiplex PCR; TCRdb's copy has only in-frame clones and lacks some. This table has 14,000 or so clones, 80% to 90% appearing once. The sample taken for sequencing was peripheral blood. All receptors come from a man aged 45-65 years with active COVID-19.

V usage is TRBV5-1 and J usage is TRBJ2-3, with TRBD1 as a possible D gene (5 bases). CDR3 size: 16 residues. Germline CDR1 reads SGHRS; CDR2 reads YFSETQ. Trimming removed 7 bases at V and 6 bases at J, with 24 bases between. The CDR3 DNA is TGCGCCAGCGCAGACAGACTTGATTTAACGTTGGATACGCAGTATTTT. It encodes CASADRLDLTLDTQYF.

The chain carries TRBV2 and TRBJ1-2, with 8 bases aligning to TRBD1. Per germline, CDR1 SNHLY and CDR2 FYNNEI. J was trimmed by 5 bases and V by 6 bases; bases with no gene match: 14. The length of the CDR3 is 16 residues. The CDR3 nucleotides read TGTGCCAGCAGCCCCACCCTCCAGGGGGCAGGGTATGGCTACACCTTC. It translates to CASSPTLQGAGYGYTF.

This clone was counted a single time. CDR3 coding DNA: TGCGCCAGCAGCCGCACTCAGGGAGGTGGCTACACCTTC. It encodes CASSRTQGGGYTF. The V call is TRBV4-3, the J call TRBJ1-2; possible D gene TRBD1, 5 bases. Trimming stripped 4 bases from V and 7 bases from J, with 13 bases between. CDR1 is LGHNA, CDR2 YSLEER, per germline. This CDR3 region has 13 residues.

This clone was counted a few times. The chain employs TRBV5-1 and TRBJ2-7; 7 positions agree with TRBD2. V shed 4 bases, J shed 1 base, and the junction held 5 bases outside the gene matches. The CDR3 spans 14 residues. Germline lookup yields CDR1 SGHRS and CDR2 YFSETQ. CDR3 region: CASSQGGGSYEQYF. CDR3 nucleotide sequence: TGCGCCAGCAGCCAGGGCGGGGGTTCCTACGAGCAGTACTTC.

A remark on this clone: Its ends do not fully match the called genes, so a read error is possible. This sequence joins TRBV5-1 and TRBJ2-3; D is ambiguous. This CDR3 region has 11 residues. Per germline, CDR1 SGHRS and CDR2 YFSETQ. CDR3 nucleotides: TGCGCCAGCAGCTTGGGGATAGCAGTGGATTTT. Residues: CASSLGIAVDF.

In this sample, this clone turned up once. The chain has TRBV3-1 (or the pseudogene TRBV3-2) and TRBJ1-1, with D unresolved. In germline, CDR1 is LGHDT, CDR2 YNNKEL (reference sequence). CDR3 length equals 13 residues. Trimming took off 2 bases at V and 6 bases at J, with 10 bases between the two ends. As DNA, the CDR3 is TGTGCCAGCAGCCAATCTACGGGGTCTGAAGCTTTCTTT. Protein product: CASSQSTGSEAFF.

J is TRBJ2-3 and V is TRBV7-8; no definite D call. Germline CDR1 and CDR2: SGHVS and FQNEAQ. The CDR3 has 14 amino acids. Trimming stripped 1 base from V and 1 base from J, with 6 bases between. CDR3 sequence (DNA): TGTGCCAGCAGCTTAGTTGAGGGCACAGATACGCAGTATTTT. Its translation is CASSLVEGTDTQYF.

This chain uses TRBV7-2 with TRBJ2-1; tentative D call: TRBD2 (6 bases). V was pared by 5 bases and J by 4 bases, with 12 bases between. Germline loops: CDR1 SGHTA, CDR2 FQGNSA. The CDR3 length is 14 residues. The CDR3 loop reads CASSPPTRYNEQFF. CDR3 nucleotide sequence: TGTGCCAGCAGCCCCCCGACTAGATACAATGAGCAGTTCTTC.

This chain joins TRBV3-1 (or the pseudogene TRBV3-2) and TRBJ2-7; D is possibly TRBD1 (7 bases). Germline assignment: CDR1 LGHDT and CDR2 YNNKEL (reference sequence). This CDR3 spans 14 amino acids. The germline V and J ends were trimmed by 0 bases and 6 bases, with 12 bases remaining between them. CDR3 coding DNA: TGTGCCAGCAGCCAAGAGGAGGGGGCGTCCGAGCAGTACTTC. Its protein product is CASSQEEGASEQYF.